These 26 T cell receptor beta chains originate from one sample sequenced in a study of T cell responses to AZD1222 COVID-19 vaccine. Generated by immunoSEQ multiplex PCR, the TCRdb table keeps only in-frame clones and is missing some. In the table there are roughly 40,000 clones, roughly 75% of which are singletons. Sequenced material: peripheral blood, taken on day 0 of AZD1222 vaccination. The origin of the receptors is an adult in good health.

The chain recombines TRBV6-5 with TRBJ1-1, with D tentatively TRBD1 (5 bases). V lost 6 bases to trimming and J lost 3 bases, with 17 bases between them. In germline, CDR1 is MNHEY, CDR2 SVGAGI. CDR3 length equals 15 residues. The CDR3 sequence: CASRSGFSWDTEAFF. CDR3 DNA sequence: TGTGCCAGCAGATCAGGGTTTTCGTGGGACACTGAAGCTTTCTTT.

This chain joins TRBV19 and TRBJ1-4; no definite D call. Trimming took 6 bases from V and 5 from J, leaving 13 bases between them. The CDR3 has 14 amino acids. Germline CDR1 and CDR2: LNHDA and SQIVND (reference sequence). In nucleotides, the CDR3 is TGTGCCAGTAGAAGGAGGGAAACCAATGAAAAACTGTTTTTT. Translation gives CASRRRETNEKLFF.

The rearrangement uses TRBV5-1 and TRBJ1-1; a weak D match, TRBD1 (5 bases). There are 13 residues in the CDR3. The germline CDR1 and CDR2 sequences are SGHRS and YFSETQ. V was cut by 6 bases and J by 4 bases, with 13 bases left in between. CDR3 bases: TGCGCCAGCACCACCGGGGGGATCACTGAAGCTTTCTTT. It specifies CASTTGGITEAFF. The variable domain in full, completed from reference TRBV5-1 and TRBJ1-1, reads KAGVTQTPRYLIKTRGQQVTLSCSPISGHRSVSWYQQTPGQGLQFLFEYFSETQRNKGNFPGRFSGRQFSNSRSEMNVSTLELGDSALYLCASTTGGITEAFFGQGTRLTVV.

V is TRBV20-1 and J is TRBJ2-7; 9 nucleotides line up with TRBD1. The CDR3 extends over 13 amino acids. CDR1 and CDR2 (germline): DFQATT, SNEGSKA (reference sequence). Germline trimming cut 3 bases from V and 5 bases from J; bases unmatched to any gene: 5. This CDR3 reads CSASNRGRHEQYF. The CDR3 DNA follows: TGCAGTGCTAGTAACAGGGGGCGCCACGAGCAGTACTTC.

This rearrangement joins TRBV6-6 to TRBJ1-4; TRBD1 matches at 9 bases. V shed 6 bases and J 5 bases; nucleotides not matched to a gene: 7. The CDR3 has 15 amino acids. Germline V gene lookup returns CDR1 MNHNY and CDR2 SVGAGI (reference sequence). The CDR3 reads CASSNTGQGNEKLFF. In DNA, the CDR3 is TGTGCCAGCAGCAACACGGGACAGGGCAATGAAAAACTGTTTTTT.

This chain links TRBV5-1 with TRBJ2-7; 12 nucleotides match TRBD2. Germline assignment: CDR1 SGHRS and CDR2 YFSETQ. This CDR3 spans 15 amino acids. Unmatched junction bases numbered 5, after V lost 3 bases and J lost 4 bases. The CDR3 DNA reads as TGCGCCAGCAGCTCTCGACTAGCGGGAGCTTACGAGCAGTACTTC. It codes for CASSSRLAGAYEQYF.

CDR3 amino acids: CASSQGSVNTGELFF. The CDR3 nucleotides read TGTGCCAGCAGCCAGGGATCTGTGAACACCGGGGAGCTGTTTTTT. The chain links TRBV7-9 to TRBJ2-2; the D gene is possibly TRBD1 (5 bases). This CDR3 is 15 amino acids long. Germline V CDR1 and CDR2: SEHNR, FQNEAQ (reference sequence). Deletions cut 5 bases from V and 1 base from J, with 11 bases between.

The chain has TRBV7-9 and TRBJ1-1, with 7 bases identical to TRBD1. V lost 5 bases and J lost 7; bases outside the gene matches: 10. Germline assignment: CDR1 SEHNR and CDR2 FQNEAQ (reference sequence). The CDR3 spans 14 residues. The CDR3 nucleotides are TGTGCCAGCAGCCTCGAAACAGGGGCTAATGAAGCTTTCTTT. Its protein product is CASSLETGANEAFF.

The rearrangement links TRBV7-9 to TRBJ1-2; weak D call: TRBD1 (6 bases). The CDR3 totals 13 residues. Looked up from germline, CDR1 is SEHNR and CDR2 is FQNEAQ (reference sequence). With 5 bases removed from V and 5 bases from J, the gap between germline ends came to 12 bases. The CDR3 DNA is TGTGCCAGCAGCGCTCGGGACACATATGGCTACACCTTC. It is translated as CASSARDTYGYTF.

The rearrangement uses TRBV18 and TRBJ2-6; D is ambiguous. There are 16 residues in the CDR3. The germline gives CDR1 KGHSH, CDR2 LQKENI. Trimming removed 1 base at V and 2 bases at J, with 9 bases between. The CDR3 spells CASSPQAQPGANVLTF. CDR3 bases: TGTGCCAGCTCACCACAGGCTCAGCCTGGGGCCAACGTCCTGACTTTC.

This rearrangement joins TRBV7-2 to TRBJ2-5; the D gene is possibly TRBD2 (6 bases). Trimming took 0 bases from V and 2 from J, leaving 13 bases between them. The CDR3 covers 16 residues. Looked up from germline, CDR1 is SGHTA and CDR2 is FQGNSA. In DNA form, the CDR3 reads TGTGCCAGCAGCTTAGCCCGCGGGGAGACACAAGAGACCCAGTACTTC. Amino acids: CASSLARGETQETQYF. The whole variable domain, remainder taken from reference TRBV7-2 and TRBJ2-5, is GAGVSQSPSNKVTEKGKDVELRCDPISGHTALYWYRQSLGQGLEFLIYFQGNSAPDKSGLPSDRFSAERTGGSVSTLTIQRTQQEDSAVYLCASSLARGETQETQYFGPGTRLLVL.

The chain employs TRBV6-5 and TRBJ1-1, with D unresolved. The V end was cut by 7 bases, the J end by 0 bases, with 9 bases between. Germline assignment: CDR1 MNHEY and CDR2 SVGAGI. The CDR3 is 13 amino acids. DNA of the CDR3: TGTGCCAGCACCCTTTCCCTGAACACTGAAGCTTTCTTT. Protein product: CASTLSLNTEAFF.

The chain has TRBV12-3 or TRBV12-4 and TRBJ1-2, with D perhaps TRBD1 (6 bases). Trimming cost V 3 bases and J 8 bases, with 10 bases left between them. This CDR3 region has 12 residues. This CDR3 reads CASSFLGGGYTF. The CDR3 DNA reads as TGTGCCAGCAGTTTTTTAGGGGGAGGCTACACCTTC.

The chain recombines TRBV19 with TRBJ2-2; D gene unclear. Germline V lookup: CDR1 LNHDA, CDR2 SQIVND (reference sequence). V was trimmed by 7 bases and J by 3 bases, leaving 15 bases between them. The CDR3 has 15 amino acids. CDR3 DNA: TGTGCCAGTATAGGACCAGTAGTTCACACCGGGGAGCTGTTTTTT. The encoded protein is CASIGPVVHTGELFF.

The CDR3: CASSYSAYSMNTEAFF. The CDR3 region has the DNA TGTGCCAGCAGTTACTCAGCATACAGCATGAACACTGAAGCTTTCTTT. The chain carries TRBV6-5 and TRBJ1-1; D not certain. CDR1 is MNHEY, CDR2 SVGAGI, per germline. The CDR3 runs 16 residues. V lost 0 bases and J 0 bases, leaving 11 bases between the germline ends.

This CDR3 is CASSLAGINEKLFF. The CDR3 coding sequence is TGTGCCAGCAGTTTAGCGGGGATTAATGAAAAACTGTTTTTT. The chain links TRBV28 to TRBJ1-4, with D uncertain. Germline CDR1 and CDR2: MDHEN and SYDVKM. V lost 2 bases and J lost 4, with 8 bases in between. CDR3 length: 14 amino acids.

V and J are TRBV27 and TRBJ2-7; D not resolved. Germline V gene lookup returns CDR1 MNHEY and CDR2 SMNVEV (reference sequence). V lost 0 bases and J 3 bases, leaving 3 bases between the germline ends. This CDR3 comprises 12 residues. CDR3 loop: CASSLSIYEQYF. The CDR3 nucleotides are TGTGCCAGCAGTTTATCGATCTACGAGCAGTACTTC.

The chain recombines TRBV19 with TRBJ1-5; D possibly corresponds to TRBD1 (5 bases). This CDR3 has 16 residues. CDR1 is LNHDA and CDR2 is SQIVND in the germline V gene (reference sequence). The germline V and J ends were trimmed by 9 bases and 0 bases, with 18 bases remaining between them. The CDR3 spells CASIRDGRYSNQPQHF. Here the CDR3 DNA reads TGTGCCAGCATCCGGGACGGTCGATATAGCAATCAGCCCCAGCATTTT.

This chain uses TRBV5-6 with TRBJ1-2; D might be TRBD1 (5 bases). The V end was cut by 1 base, the J end by 7 bases, with 14 bases between. This CDR3 spans 14 amino acids. Germline loops: CDR1 SGHDT, CDR2 YYEEEE. The CDR3 coding sequence is TGTGCCAGCAGCTTGATCACAGGTCCAGGTGGCTACACCTTC. Translated: CASSLITGPGGYTF.

V and J are TRBV5-1 and TRBJ2-4; 7 bases line up with TRBD1. Germline V gives CDR1 SGHRS, CDR2 YFSETQ. This CDR3 is built from 14 residues. J lost 8 bases, V lost 5 bases, and 10 bases had no gene match. As DNA, the CDR3 is TGCGCCAGCAGTCAACAGGGGAATCCAGACATTCAGTACTTC. Translated, it gives CASSQQGNPDIQYF.

The chain has TRBV5-4 and TRBJ2-6; the D gene is possibly TRBD1 (6 bases). Germline CDR1 is SGHNT and CDR2 is YYREEE (reference sequence). The CDR3 totals 17 residues. V was trimmed by 4 bases and J by 0 bases, leaving 14 bases between them. CDR3 loop: CASSQGQDNSGANVLTF. The CDR3, as DNA: TGTGCCAGCAGCCAGGGGCAGGACAACTCTGGGGCCAACGTCCTGACTTTC.

V is TRBV3-1 (or the pseudogene TRBV3-2) and J is TRBJ2-1, with TRBD1 identical over 8 bases. The CDR3 length is 15 residues. V was pared by 4 bases and J by 2 bases, with 4 bases of the junction left unmatched. Per germline, CDR1 LGHDT and CDR2 YNNKEL (reference sequence). The CDR3: CASSPSDRAYNEQFF. DNA of the CDR3: TGTGCCAGCAGCCCTTCGGACAGGGCCTACAATGAGCAGTTCTTC.

In this sample, this clone turned up once. The rearrangement joins TRBV24-1 to TRBJ1-4; a weak D match, TRBD1 (5 bases). V lost 3 bases to trimming and J lost 8 bases, with 15 bases between them. The germline gives CDR1 KGHDR, CDR2 SFDVKD. The CDR3 is made up of 15 amino acids. The CDR3 DNA is TGTGCCACCAGTGATCGAACAGCTGGGGCCGAAAAACTGTTTTTT. Protein sequence: CATSDRTAGAEKLFF.

This chain uses TRBV25-1 with TRBJ2-2; unclear D gene. CDR1 MGHDK and CDR2 SYGVNS come from the germline V gene. The V end lost 2 bases, the J end lost 6 bases, and 13 bases lay between the germline ends. CDR3 length equals 15 residues. Here the CDR3 reads CASSEAREEAGELFF. As DNA, the CDR3 is TGTGCCAGCAGTGAAGCCCGAGAGGAAGCCGGGGAGCTGTTTTTT.

This chain links TRBV6-1 with TRBJ1-3; the D gene is possibly TRBD1 (5 bases). V was trimmed by 3 bases and J by 2 bases, leaving 11 bases between them. Germline loops: CDR1 MNHNS, CDR2 SASEGT. The CDR3 sequence is 15 residues long. CDR3 region: CASSEPGLPGNTIYF. As DNA, the CDR3 is TGTGCCAGCAGTGAGCCAGGGCTCCCTGGAAACACCATATATTTT.

This sequence joins TRBV12-3 or TRBV12-4 and TRBJ1-1; D gene uncertain. Trimming pared 7 bases from V and 1 base from J, leaving 7 bases between. The CDR3 runs to 12 residues. DNA of the CDR3: TGTGCCAGCAATCTCAGGAACACTGAAGCTTTCTTT. Its protein is CASNLRNTEAFF.